These T cell receptor beta chains were read from a single sample in a study of shared clonotypes between healthy human individuals. Assay used: immunoSEQ multiplex PCR; TCRdb lists only in-frame clones, some missing. The sample carries millions of clones, roughly 94% recorded once. What was sequenced was naive CD4+ T cells sorted from blood. The receptors come from a man between 18 and 35 years old in good health. CDR3s include the opening cysteine and the closing phenylalanine or tryptophan. A D gene is named only where the DNA matches it firmly. Clone sizes are given selectively: once, few, many, or a class where the clone is expanded.

V	D	size	J	DNA	CDR3
TRBV30	-	-	TRBJ2-3	TGTGCCTGGAGTGAAGGGGGGATTCGCAGTACGCAGTATTTT	CAWSEGGIRSTQYF
TRBV28	-	-	TRBJ1-2	TGTGCCAGCAGTTCCGGGATCCTTGGCTACACCTTC	CASSSGILGYTF
TRBV19	-	-	TRBJ1-6	TGTGCCAGTAGTATTTCCCGAGATAATTCACCCCTCCACTTT	CASSISRDNSPLHF
TRBV29-1	-	-	TRBJ2-1	TGCAGCGTTGTAACAGGGTGGACCTACAATGAGCAGTTCTTC	CSVVTGWTYNEQFF
TRBV15	TRBD2	-	TRBJ2-1	TGTGCCACCAGCAACCTAGCGGGAGCCTACAATGAGCAGTTCTTC	CATSNLAGAYNEQFF
TRBV27	-	-	TRBJ2-7	TGTGCCAGCAGGGAACAGGTCTTGGACGGGGTGCAGTACTTC	CASREQVLDGVQYF
TRBV30	-	-	TRBJ1-5	TGTGCCTGGGCGAGACAGGAAGGAGGTCCGGGGGCCCAGCATTTT	CAWARQEGGPGAQHF
TRBV5-5	TRBD2	-	TRBJ2-7	TGTGCCAGCAGCCCCGGACTAGCGGGGGGCACCTACGAGCAGTACTTC	CASSPGLAGGTYEQYF
TRBV5-6	-	-	TRBJ2-2	TGTGCCAGCAGCTTGGACAACACCGGGGAGCTGTTTTTT	CASSLDNTGELFF
TRBV11-3	TRBD2	once	TRBJ2-2	TGTGCCAGCAGCTTGCGACTAGCGGGAGTTCTACGCACCGGGGAGCTGTTTTTT	CASSLRLAGVLRTGELFF
TRBV19	-	-	TRBJ1-6	TGTGCCAGTAGTTTCTTAAATTCACCCCTCCACTTT	CASSFLNSPLHF
TRBV19	-	-	TRBJ1-6	TGTGCCAGTAGCACCTGGACAGATAATTCACCCCTCCACTTT	CASSTWTDNSPLHF
TRBV10-3	-	-	TRBJ2-1	TGTGCCATCAGTGAGTCCGCACTCCATGAGCAGTTCTTC	CAISESALHEQFF
TRBV7-9	-	few	TRBJ2-3	TGTGCCAGCAGCTTAAGCGGGAGCACAGATACGCAGTATTTT	CASSLSGSTDTQYF
TRBV30	-	-	TRBJ1-2	TGTGCCTGGTTCCGGGGGGGCTACTATGGCTACACCTTC	CAWFRGGYYGYTF
TRBV7-9	-	few	TRBJ1-3	TGTGCCAGCAGCTCGGACTGGAGCTCTGGAAACACCATATATTTT	CASSSDWSSGNTIYF
TRBV10-3	TRBD1	-	TRBJ2-7	TGTGCCATCAGTGAGGACAGGGGAGGCGAGCAGTACTTC	CAISEDRGGEQYF
TRBV16	TRBD1	-	TRBJ2-7	TGTGCCAGCAGCCGAATGACAGGGGGGAACTACGAGCAGTACTTC	CASSRMTGGNYEQYF
TRBV7-8	-	-	TRBJ1-1	TGTGCCAGCAGCTTATCCACGGCTGTGCCTCAGGGAGCTTTCTTT	CASSLSTAVPQGAFF
TRBV10-3	TRBD1	-	TRBJ1-1	TGTGCCATCAGTGAGTCCCTGGACAGGGTTGGTTTCACTGAAGCTTTCTTT	CAISESLDRVGFTEAFF
TRBV30	-	-	TRBJ2-1	TGTGCCTGGAACCCCGATTTACTTGACAATGAGCAGTTCTTC	CAWNPDLLDNEQFF
TRBV5-6	-	once	TRBJ1-1	TGTGCCAGCAGCTTGGAGGGTCTGAACACTGAAGCTTTCTTT	CASSLEGLNTEAFF
TRBV5-6	TRBD1	-	TRBJ1-4	TGTGCCAGCAGCTTTGGGACAGGGAGTGAAAAACTGTTTTTT	CASSFGTGSEKLFF
TRBV2	TRBD2	-	TRBJ2-4	TGTGCCAGCGCGGGAGGGCCGAAAAACATTCAGTACTTC	CASAGGPKNIQYF
TRBV6-1	TRBD2	-	TRBJ2-3	TGTGCCAGTCTAGCGGGGGGGCCGGGTACGCAGTATTTT	CASLAGGPGTQYF
TRBV4-1	-	-	TRBJ1-2	TGCGCCAGCAGCCAAGGCCAGCAAAAAAGCTATGGCTACACCTTC	CASSQGQQKSYGYTF
TRBV10-3	-	-	TRBJ1-3	TGTGCCATCAGTCGGGACACCGGGAACTCTGGAAACACCATATATTTT	CAISRDTGNSGNTIYF
TRBV10-2	TRBD2	-	TRBJ2-7	TGCGCCAGCAGGGCGTCTAGCGGGGGACCCACCTACGAGCAGTACTTC	CASRASSGGPTYEQYF
TRBV27	TRBD1	-	TRBJ2-7	TGTGCCAGCAGTTTAACGGACAGGGGGGTCAAGCAGTACTTC	CASSLTDRGVKQYF
TRBV5-1	-	-	TRBJ1-1	TGCGCCAGCAGCTTGGAGGCAGGGTGGAACACTGAAGCTTTCTTT	CASSLEAGWNTEAFF
TRBV7-9	TRBD1	-	TRBJ1-1	TGTGCCAGCAGCTTAAACAGGGGGCACGACACTGAAGCTTTCTTT	CASSLNRGHDTEAFF
TRBV5-1	TRBD1	many	TRBJ1-6	TGCGCCAGCAGCTTGCGACAGGGAAATTCACCCCTCCACTTT	CASSLRQGNSPLHF
TRBV19	-	-	TRBJ2-7	TGTGCCAGTAGTCCACGAGGGGGAGGCTACGAGCAGTACTTC	CASSPRGGGYEQYF
TRBV28	TRBD2	once	TRBJ2-3	TGTGCCATCGCTAGCGGGGGCACAGATACGCAGTATTTT	CAIASGGTDTQYF
TRBV9	-	-	TRBJ2-3	TGTGCCAGCAGCGTCTCCAGCCGAGACACAGATACGCAGTATTTT	CASSVSSRDTDTQYF
TRBV5-1	-	-	TRBJ2-5	TGCGCCAGCAGCCAGAGGACCAACCAAGAGACCCAGTACTTC	CASSQRTNQETQYF
TRBV25-1	-	once	TRBJ2-7	TGTGCCAGCAGTGTGACAGGTACCCACGAGCAGTACTTC	CASSVTGTHEQYF
TRBV4-1	-	-	TRBJ2-7	TGCGCCAGCAGCCAAGTTGGGTACGAGCAGTACTTC	CASSQVGYEQYF
TRBV6-5	TRBD1	-	TRBJ1-2	TGTGCCAGCAGTTACGGGGACAGGGACTATGGCTACACCTTC	CASSYGDRDYGYTF
TRBV7-9	-	-	TRBJ1-1	TGTGCCAGCAGCTTTCGGACGGCTGAAGCTTTCTTT	CASSFRTAEAFF
TRBV5-1	-	-	TRBJ2-3	TGCGCCAGCAGCTTAATAGCAGGGGGGCCCACAGATACGCAGTATTTT	CASSLIAGGPTDTQYF